The 17 T cell receptor beta chains given below trace back to one sample, sequenced in a study of CD8+CD57+ T cells in acquired aplastic anemia. Using genomic DNA as the template, TCR beta VDJ and CDR3 profiling was carried out. TCRdb recomputed calls from the reads with MiXCR, one row per CDR3 protein. The repertoire consists of about 110,000 distinct CDR3 sequences, with approximately 48% occurring once and the leading ten covering roughly 34%. Material: sorted CD4+, CD8+, or CD8+CD57+ T cells (not recorded which) from PBMCs. The source of these receptors is a human donor in good health, serving as a control.

This clonotype was seen many times. The chain links TRBV12-3 or TRBV12-4 to TRBJ2-7, with D perhaps matching TRBD2 (6 bases). The V gene lost 8 bases and the J gene lost 3 bases, with 17 bases spanning the gap. The CDR3 loop spans 14 amino acids. The CDR3 spells CASSTSGRDYEQYF. CDR3 DNA: TGTGCCAGCTCTACCAGCGGGCGGGACTACGAGCAGTACTTC.

The DNA of the CDR3 is TGTGCCAGCAGAGGGGGGGGGACCTTCAATGAGCAGTTCTTC. It codes for CASRGGGTFNEQFF. The V gene is TRBV25-1, the J gene TRBJ2-1; TRBD2 might be the D (7 bases). This CDR3 is built from 14 residues. Germline V gene lookup returns CDR1 MGHDK and CDR2 SYGVNS. With 6 bases removed from V and 6 bases from J, the gap between germline ends came to 15 bases. Based on the CDR3 plus reference TRBV25-1 and TRBJ2-1, the full variable domain is EADIYQTPRYLVIGTGKKITLECSQTMGHDKMYWYQQDPGMELHLIHYSYGVNSTEKGDLSSESTVSRIRTEHFPLTLESARPSHTSQYLCASRGGGTFNEQFFGPGTRLTVL.

This sequence joins TRBV6-1 and TRBJ1-2; TRBD1 aligns across 8 bases. The CDR3 sequence is 13 residues long. Germline V gene sequence: CDR1 MNHNS, CDR2 SASEGT. The V and J ends lost 5 bases and 4 bases, in that order; junction bases with no gene match: 3. The DNA for the CDR3 is TGTGCCAGCAGTATGGACAGGGCCTATGGCTACACCTTC. Encoded protein: CASSMDRAYGYTF.

This chain links TRBV29-1 with TRBJ1-2; TRBD1 matches at 7 bases. The V and J ends lost 7 bases and 3 bases, in that order; junction bases with no gene match: 8. Germline CDR1 and CDR2: SQVTM and ANQGSEA. The CDR3 is 13 residues long. The chain's CDR3 is CSARRTGDYGYTF. CDR3 nucleotide sequence: TGCAGCGCCCGAAGGACAGGCGACTATGGCTACACCTTC. The full variable domain, completed using reference TRBV29-1 and TRBJ1-2, is SAVISQKPSRDICQRGTSLTIQCQVDSQVTMMFWYRQQPGQSLTLIATANQGSEATYESGFVIDKFPISRPNLTFSTLTVSNMSPEDSSIYLCSARRTGDYGYTFGSGTRLTVV.

This chain links TRBV15 with TRBJ2-7; TRBD1 agrees at 10 bases. The trim removed 0 bases at V and 4 bases at J, leaving 6 bases unmatched. The CDR3 spans 16 residues. Per germline, CDR1 LNHNV and CDR2 YYDKDF (reference sequence). CDR3 nucleotide sequence: TGTGCCACCAGCAGAGATCCGACAGGGGGCCTGTACGAGCAGTACTTC. This codes for CATSRDPTGGLYEQYF.

This clonotype was seen at least ten times. V gene TRBV7-2 combines with J gene TRBJ1-1; possibly TRBD1 for D (5 bases). Germline values: CDR1 SGHTA, CDR2 FQGNSA. The CDR3 contains 16 residues. The V and J ends lost 2 bases and 0 bases respectively, with 13 bases between them. CDR3 protein: CASSLMAGSMNTEAFF. CDR3 bases: TGTGCCAGCAGCTTAATGGCAGGGTCCATGAACACTGAAGCTTTCTTT.

The rearrangement links TRBV9 to TRBJ1-2; D is uncertain. V lost 4 bases, J lost 4 bases, and 5 bases lay in between. The germline V gene encodes CDR1 SGDLS and CDR2 YYNGEE. CDR3 length: 11 amino acids. The CDR3 bases are TGTGCCAGCAGCACCGTCTATGGCTACACCTTC. Amino acids: CASSTVYGYTF.

This clonotype has a handful of counts. This chain joins TRBV10-3 and TRBJ2-7, with D maybe TRBD1 (6 bases). The V gene lost 6 bases and the J gene lost 3 bases, with 15 bases spanning the gap. Germline loops: CDR1 ENHRY, CDR2 SYGVKD. CDR3 length equals 14 residues. The CDR3 nucleotides are TGTGCCATCAGCCCCAGGGGAACCGACTACGAGCAGTACTTC. Amino acid sequence: CAISPRGTDYEQYF.

The chain combines TRBV2 with TRBJ1-1; D remains unclear. CDR1 is SNHLY, CDR2 FYNNEI, per germline. This CDR3 contains 13 residues. V shed 7 bases and J shed 3 bases, with 12 bases lying between them. CDR3 amino acids: CASIKGWDTEAFF. Written as DNA, the CDR3 is TGTGCCAGCATTAAGGGCTGGGACACTGAAGCTTTCTTT. Full variable domain (rest looked up from reference TRBV2 and TRBJ1-1): EPEVTQTPSHQVTQMGQEVILRCVPISNHLYFYWYRQILGQKVEFLVSFYNNEISEKSEIFDDQFSVERPDGSNFTLKIRSTKLEDSAMYFCASIKGWDTEAFFGQGTRLTVV.

Ten or more counts support this clonotype. This sequence joins TRBV25-1 and TRBJ2-7; a possible D gene is TRBD2 (7 bases). Trimming shortened V by 6 bases and J by 5 bases, and 26 bases separated the two germline ends. Germline V gene sequence: CDR1 MGHDK, CDR2 SYGVNS. The CDR3 is 17 amino acids. The CDR3 sequence: CASSQGEVGGGRDEQYF. CDR3 bases: TGTGCCAGCAGCCAGGGCGAAGTAGGGGGGGGGCGGGACGAGCAGTACTTC.

The rearrangement joins TRBV3-1 to TRBJ1-1; no clear D. CDR1 and CDR2 (germline): LGHDT, YNNKEL (reference sequence). The V gene lost 2 bases and the J gene lost 0 bases, with 22 bases spanning the gap. This CDR3 has 19 residues. The CDR3 DNA sequence: TGTGCCAGCAGCCAATTGAAGGCCGCAGGCCCCACAATGAACACTGAAGCTTTCTTT. The encoded protein is CASSQLKAAGPTMNTEAFF.

The chain uses TRBV29-1 and TRBJ2-2; perhaps TRBD1 as D (5 bases). This CDR3 has 12 residues. Germline assignment: CDR1 SQVTM and CDR2 ANQGSEA. Trimming took 4 bases from V and 8 from J, leaving 11 bases between them. The CDR3 protein is CSVGNRPGELFF. In DNA form, the CDR3 reads TGCAGCGTTGGGAACAGGCCGGGGGAGCTGTTTTTT.

Written as DNA, the CDR3 is TGTGCCAGCAGTACCCACGGTGACACGGATACGCAGTATTTT. The encoded protein is CASSTHGDTDTQYF. The chain is built from TRBV9 and TRBJ2-3; D is uncertain. The germline V gene encodes CDR1 SGDLS and CDR2 YYNGEE. Between the trimmed V and J ends, which lost 5 bases and 6 bases, there was a span of 16 bases. The CDR3 runs to 14 residues.

The genes are TRBV29-1 and TRBJ2-5; 12 positions agree with TRBD2. The CDR3 is 17 residues long. The germline CDR1 and CDR2 sequences are SQVTM and ANQGSEA. With 6 bases clipped from V and 1 base from J, the junction kept 12 bases outside the gene matches. The CDR3 nucleotides read TGCAGCGTAGCCGGTACTAGCGGGGGGCCCCCCCAAGAGACCCAGTACTTC. Translating it yields CSVAGTSGGPPQETQYF.

This clonotype was observed once. The chain uses TRBV24-1 and TRBJ2-3; D unclear. The CDR3 has 15 residues. Germline CDR1 reads KGHDR; CDR2 reads SFDVKD. V was shortened by 2 bases and J by 4 bases, with 12 bases between the two germline ends. CDR3 in amino acids: CATSDSQSRADTQYF. CDR3 DNA sequence: TGTGCCACCAGTGATTCGCAGAGTCGGGCAGATACGCAGTATTTT.

This clonotype has only a few counts. V is TRBV13 and J is TRBJ2-7; no firm D call. Germline V CDR1 and CDR2: PRHDT, FYEKMQ (reference sequence). Trimming removed 5 bases at V and 3 bases at J, with 8 bases between. CDR3 length equals 12 residues. In DNA, the CDR3 is TGTGCCAGCAGCGACGGTGACTACGAGCAGTACTTC. Translated: CASSDGDYEQYF.

This clonotype was observed once. The DNA of the CDR3 is TGTGCCAGCAGCTTAATCGGGACAGGCCTCTCTGGGGCCAACGTCCTGACTTTC. Amino acids: CASSLIGTGLSGANVLTF. The V gene is TRBV7-3, the J gene TRBJ2-6; 8 nucleotides align to TRBD1. V was clipped by 1 base and J by 0 bases; unmatched bases: 5. The CDR3 has 18 residues. Per the germline V gene, CDR1 is SGHTA and CDR2 is FQGTGA.